This T cell receptor (beta chain) was profiled in a study of OX40 agonist ivuxolimab in advanced cancers. Study information: Partial responses were achieved by three patients, of whom one had hepatocellular carcinoma and two had cutaneous melanoma. Study-wide results and limits: In CD8+ T cells, expanded clones were on average more numerous than in CD4+. Clonal expansion in partial responders at 0.1-3.0 mg/kg ranked among the lowest.

The J segment lost 0 bases and the V segment lost 0 bases, leaving 1 base of the junction unmatched. This CDR3 spans 16 amino acids. Germline-derived CDR1 and CDR2 are MRHNA and SNTAGT. This clone has just one count. No antigen is known for it. The table came from immunoSEQ multiplex PCR; TCRdb's copy has only in-frame clones and leaves some out. The sample has 90,000 or so clones; roughly 89% are singletons. The chain couples TRBV6-4 to TRBJ2-3; TRBD2 agrees at 9 bases. The specimen comprised CD4+ or CD8+ T cells sorted from blood, sampled in a trial of the OX40 agonist ivuxolimab. The receptor was derived from an adult with an advanced solid tumor such as melanoma, head and neck, liver or kidney cancer. The DNA for the CDR3 is TGTGCCAGCAGTGACTCGACTAGCGGCAGCACAGATACGCAGTATTTT. It is translated as CASSDSTSGSTDTQYF.